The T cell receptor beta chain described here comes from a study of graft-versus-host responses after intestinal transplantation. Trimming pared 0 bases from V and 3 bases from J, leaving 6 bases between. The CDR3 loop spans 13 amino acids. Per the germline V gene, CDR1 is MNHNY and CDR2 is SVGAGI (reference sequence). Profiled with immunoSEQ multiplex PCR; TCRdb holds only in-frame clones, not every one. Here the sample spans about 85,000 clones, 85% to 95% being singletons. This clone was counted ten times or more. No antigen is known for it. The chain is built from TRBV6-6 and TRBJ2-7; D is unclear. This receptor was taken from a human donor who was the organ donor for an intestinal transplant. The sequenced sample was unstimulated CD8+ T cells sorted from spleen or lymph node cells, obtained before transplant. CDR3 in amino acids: CASSYSADYEQYF. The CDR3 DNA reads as TGTGCCAGCAGTTACTCGGCCGACTACGAGCAGTACTTC.